The source of this TCR beta chain is a study of cytomegalovirus exposure and HLA in healthy donors. Background on the study: There were just under 400 genotyped donors. Of these, roughly 80% fell in the genetic ancestry cluster associated with self-reported Caucasian donors.

Findings and limits, study-wide: High sensitivity and specificity were reportedly achieved when the classifier diagnosed cytomegalovirus status. Later analysis revealed greater clonal expansion in HLA-associated TCR beta chains than in equally common others.

A multiplex PCR was run with 60 Vbeta primers and 13 Jbeta primers. Methods used by the authors: There were 80 million to 95 million unique TCR beta chains by a later count, and some 10 million of them were shared. Produced via immunoSEQ multiplex PCR; TCRdb's table is partial and in-frame only. V and J calls and clone size are given by that table; D and trimming were obtained from the DNA. The sample holds under 300,000 clones; approximately 82% are singletons and the top ten take 7% to 9%. Comments on this clone: Its specificity is not known.

The CDR3 runs to 13 residues. The germline V and J ends were trimmed by 2 bases and 2 bases, with 6 bases remaining between them. Germline V lookup: CDR1 MNHEY, CDR2 SMNVEV (reference sequence). The chain has TRBV27 and TRBJ1-1; D is undetermined. Sample: PBMCs. This TCR derives from a woman aged 55 to 70 in good health and CMV-seropositive. The CDR3 here is CASSLNRNTEAFF. In DNA form, the CDR3 reads TGTGCCAGCAGTTTAAACAGAAACACTGAAGCTTTCTTT.